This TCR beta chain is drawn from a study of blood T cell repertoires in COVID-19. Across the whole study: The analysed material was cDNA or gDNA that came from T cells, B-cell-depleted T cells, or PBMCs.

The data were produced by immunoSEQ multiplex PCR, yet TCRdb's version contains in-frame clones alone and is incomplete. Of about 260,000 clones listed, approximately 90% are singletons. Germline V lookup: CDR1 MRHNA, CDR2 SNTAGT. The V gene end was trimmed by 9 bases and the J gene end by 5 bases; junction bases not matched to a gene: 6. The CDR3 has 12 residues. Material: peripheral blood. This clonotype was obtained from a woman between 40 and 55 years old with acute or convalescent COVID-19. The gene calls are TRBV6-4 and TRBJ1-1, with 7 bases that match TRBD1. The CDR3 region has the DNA TGTGCCAGGACAGGGTGGTGGACTGAAGCTTTCTTT. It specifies CARTGWWTEAFF.